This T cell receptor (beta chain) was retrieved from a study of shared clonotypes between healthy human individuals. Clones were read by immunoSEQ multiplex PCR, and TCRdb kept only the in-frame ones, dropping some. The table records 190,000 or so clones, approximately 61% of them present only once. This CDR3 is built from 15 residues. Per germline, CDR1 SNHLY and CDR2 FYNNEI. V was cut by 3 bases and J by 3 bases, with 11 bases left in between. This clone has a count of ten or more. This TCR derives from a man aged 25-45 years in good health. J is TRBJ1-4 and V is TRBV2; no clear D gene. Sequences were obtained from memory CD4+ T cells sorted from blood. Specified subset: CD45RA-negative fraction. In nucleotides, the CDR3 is TGTGCCAGCAGTGATCTTTCCAGCTCTAATGAAAAACTGTTTTTT. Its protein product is CASSDLSSSNEKLFF.